These T cell receptor beta chains were read from a single sample in a study of blood T cells in healthy people across ages. TCRdb independently ran MiXCR on the 5' RACE reads; one entry per CDR3 protein. The sample has 1.5 million to 2 million distinct CDR3 sequences; around 50% are singletons. Input material: blood. These receptors were obtained from a woman in her forties in good health. Both conserved end residues are trimmed from each CDR3. Each record gives: V gene, CDR3 protein.

>TRBV20-1
SDGTGLETQY
>TRBV20-1
SAWDTRPYEQY
>TRBV11-2
ASSLGDRPNYGYT
>TRBV11-2
ASPAAGELF
>TRBV12-3/TRBV12-4
ASSLTGGAYGTQY
>TRBV6-5
ASSYAGSVETQY
>TRBV5-1
ASSAPDRSYEQY
>TRBV6-6
ATQDTDTQY
>TRBV12-3/TRBV12-4
ASSRTGAWETQY
>TRBV4-2
ASSHTSGGNQPQH
>TRBV6-5
ASSYSSLAHEQF
>TRBV12-3/TRBV12-4
ASSTWDRGRETQY
>TRBV20-1
SATQEGGQF
>TRBV20-1
SARRLATYEQY
>TRBV9
ASSVGRTNYEQY
>TRBV27
ASSFVASGYEQY
>TRBV29-1
SARLAGATGGDTQY
>TRBV6-1
ASRVKEIGPFTDTQY
>TRBV28
ASTPTGLARQF
>TRBV24-1
ATSGVAGGTNQETQY
>TRBV7-9
ASSPVAGEQY
>TRBV2
ASSLYPLGGQETQY
>TRBV6-1
ASSAWKSGGATYNEQF
>TRBV20-1
SARDGTSNTEAF
>TRBV6-5
ASSYSKGANTGELF
>TRBV6-2/TRBV6-3
ASSYYFQGTQY
>TRBV3-1
ASSQLLPGNEKLF
>TRBV7-2
ASSLEAPLAGSYEQY
>TRBV20-1
SVEGPALGPYEQY
>TRBV27
ASKGLAGDTQY
>TRBV12-3/TRBV12-4
ASSLQGGGLREQY
>TRBV24-1
ATSDLKAERQF
>TRBV6-1
ASSEDWSTETQY
>TRBV2
ARTSTGNEETQY
>TRBV20-1
SAALHGGGYEQY
>TRBV7-2
ASSRAGGGNQPQH
>TRBV20-1
SANRADPQETQY
>TRBV5-1
ASSLGSGGHNEQF